The 26 T cell receptor beta chains below were found in one sample sequenced in a study of blood T cell repertoires in COVID-19. The table came from immunoSEQ multiplex PCR; TCRdb's copy has only in-frame clones and leaves some out. The table lists some 250,000 clones, more than 85% of them singletons. The source material was peripheral blood. All receptors come from an older woman with active or convalescent COVID-19.

The chain has TRBV5-1 and TRBJ2-7, with D possibly matching TRBD2 (5 bases). V was shortened by 5 bases and J by 8 bases, with 17 bases between the two germline ends. Germline CDR1 SGHRS, CDR2 YFSETQ. The CDR3 contains 13 residues. The CDR3 DNA sequence: TGCGCCAGCAGTCGACAAGAGGGCTATCAGCAGTACTTC. Residues: CASSRQEGYQQYF.

The chain is built from TRBV28 and TRBJ1-5; no clear D gene. Deletions cut 3 bases from V and 2 bases from J, with 11 bases between. Germline values: CDR1 MDHEN, CDR2 SYDVKM. The CDR3 covers 15 residues. The CDR3 sequence is CASSLVRRGNQPQHF. CDR3 sequence (DNA): TGTGCCAGCAGTTTGGTTAGGAGAGGCAATCAGCCCCAGCATTTT.

The chain carries TRBV6-6 and TRBJ1-4; D may be TRBD1 (5 bases). Germline V gives CDR1 MNHNY, CDR2 SVGAGI (reference sequence). The V and J ends lost 6 bases and 0 bases respectively, with 11 bases between them. The CDR3 spans 15 residues. DNA for the CDR3: TGTGCCAGCAGGCTCTCGACAGCAACTAATGAAAAACTGTTTTTT. Its translation: CASRLSTATNEKLFF.

This clone was picked up one time. The gene calls are TRBV19 and TRBJ2-1, with D unresolved. In germline, CDR1 is LNHDA, CDR2 SQIVND (reference sequence). Trimming shortened V by 4 bases and J by 6 bases, and 13 bases separated the two germline ends. The CDR3 extends over 14 amino acids. The CDR3 DNA reads TGTGCCAGTAGTACCCCGGGTTGGAGCAATGAGCAGTTCTTC. Translating gives CASSTPGWSNEQFF. The whole variable domain, remainder taken from reference TRBV19 and TRBJ2-1, is DGGITQSPKYLFRKEGQNVTLSCEQNLNHDAMYWYRQDPGQGLRLIYYSQIVNDFQKGDIAEGYSVSREKKESFPLTVTSAQKNPTAFYLCASSTPGWSNEQFFGPGTRLTVL.

This rearrangement joins TRBV6-5 to TRBJ2-7; 7 bases are a match to TRBD1. In germline, CDR1 is MNHEY, CDR2 SVGAGI. This CDR3 comprises 14 residues. With 2 bases clipped from V and 1 base from J, the junction kept 2 bases outside the gene matches. The CDR3: CASSYRGPSYEQYF. The DNA of the CDR3 is TGTGCCAGCAGTTACAGGGGGCCATCCTACGAGCAGTACTTC.

V gene TRBV27 combines with J gene TRBJ1-2; D is unresolved. The germline V and J ends were trimmed by 5 bases and 4 bases, with 17 bases remaining between them. This CDR3 comprises 15 residues. Germline V lookup: CDR1 MNHEY, CDR2 SMNVEV (reference sequence). The DNA for the CDR3 is TGTGCCAGCAGTCCCACGTCGGGAGACGTCTATGGCTACACCTTC. Residues: CASSPTSGDVYGYTF.

The CDR3 DNA sequence: TGTGCCAGCAGCCAAGCGGGGTACACCATATATTTT. This encodes CASSQAGYTIYF. This chain joins TRBV14 and TRBJ1-3; D is undetermined. The germline V gene encodes CDR1 SGHDN and CDR2 FVKESK. The CDR3 has 12 residues. Trimming left V 1 base short and J 8 bases short, with 6 bases between. The variable domain in full, with the rest retrieved from reference TRBV14 and TRBJ1-3, is EAGVTQFPSHSVIEKGQTVTLRCDPISGHDNLYWYRRVMGKEIKFLLHFVKESKQDESGMPNNRFLAERTGGTYSTLKVQPAELEDSGVYFCASSQAGYTIYFGEGSWLTVV.

The J gene is TRBJ1-1, the V gene TRBV6-6; D is unclear. The germline V gene encodes CDR1 MNHNY and CDR2 SVGAGI (reference sequence). The CDR3 covers 13 residues. Between the trimmed V and J ends, which lost 7 bases and 2 bases, there was a span of 11 bases. The CDR3 loop reads CASIETLNTEAFF. The CDR3 nucleotides read TGTGCCAGCATAGAGACACTTAACACTGAAGCTTTCTTT.

In DNA, the CDR3 is TGTGCCAGCAGCTTAGCCTTAGCTAACAATGAGCAGTTCTTC. This gives the protein CASSLALANNEQFF. The chain joins TRBV7-2 to TRBJ2-1, with D unresolved. The germline V gene encodes CDR1 SGHTA and CDR2 FQGNSA. V lost 0 bases, J lost 5 bases, and 8 bases lay in between. The CDR3 contains 14 residues.

This chain links TRBV7-9 with TRBJ1-4, with 7 positions matching TRBD1. CDR1 and CDR2 from the germline V gene are SEHNR and FQNEAQ (reference sequence). Germline trimming cut 5 bases from V and 5 bases from J; bases unmatched to any gene: 8. The CDR3 has 15 amino acids. The CDR3 DNA follows: TGTGCCAGCAGCCCCATGGGACAGCTAAATGAAAAACTGTTTTTT. Translation gives CASSPMGQLNEKLFF.

This clone was seen a handful of times. V gene TRBV10-3 combines with J gene TRBJ1-6; 7 bases line up with TRBD1. Germline CDR1 ENHRY, CDR2 SYGVKD. The CDR3 sequence is 15 residues long. The V and J ends lost 3 bases and 10 bases, in that order; junction bases with no gene match: 9. The CDR3 DNA reads as TGTGCCATCAGTGAAATGGAGGGGGCGCACTCACCCCTCCACTTT. Protein sequence: CAISEMEGAHSPLHF.

V usage is TRBV9 and J usage is TRBJ2-3; 10 bases are shared with TRBD2. The CDR3 totals 16 residues. Germline loops: CDR1 SGDLS, CDR2 YYNGEE. Unmatched junction bases numbered 2, after V lost 0 bases and J lost 1 base. CDR3 sequence: CASSVATSGGTDTQYF. The CDR3, as DNA: TGTGCCAGCAGCGTAGCTACTAGCGGGGGCACAGATACGCAGTATTTT.

The chain is built from TRBV19 and TRBJ2-7; D might be TRBD1 (6 bases). This CDR3 comprises 15 residues. Trimming removed 4 bases from V and 4 bases from J, with 17 bases in between. Germline V gene sequence: CDR1 LNHDA, CDR2 SQIVND (reference sequence). CDR3 sequence (DNA): TGTGCCAGTAGTAACGGACAGTCTCTAGGGTACGAGCAGTACTTC. Translating gives CASSNGQSLGYEQYF.

The chain links TRBV6-4 to TRBJ1-4; 7 bases fit TRBD1. CDR1 is MRHNA, CDR2 SNTAGT, per germline. This CDR3 is 15 amino acids long. Trimming at V came to 3 bases and at J to 8 bases, leaving 9 bases not matched to a gene. CDR3 sequence: CASSDSRTGGEKLFF. In DNA, the CDR3 is TGTGCCAGCAGTGATTCCAGGACAGGCGGCGAAAAACTGTTTTTT.

J is TRBJ1-1 and V is TRBV7-9, with TRBD1 identical over 7 bases. This CDR3 has 16 residues. Germline trimming cut 3 bases from V and 1 base from J; bases unmatched to any gene: 8. Germline lookup yields CDR1 SEHNR and CDR2 FQNEAQ (reference sequence). The CDR3 DNA is TGTGCCAGCAGCTTTATGGGGGGACAGCCGAACACTGAAGCTTTCTTT. Protein product: CASSFMGGQPNTEAFF.

This chain uses TRBV15 with TRBJ1-3; D is unresolved. Trimming left V 1 base short and J 3 bases short, with 4 bases between. This CDR3 is built from 13 residues. Looked up from germline, CDR1 is LNHNV and CDR2 is YYDKDF (reference sequence). The CDR3 loop is CATSRGDGNTIYF. The CDR3, as DNA: TGTGCCACCAGCAGAGGAGATGGAAACACCATATATTTT.

Regarding this clone: At the DNA level, this CDR3 is encoded by other sequences in the same sample as well. The CDR3: CASSYPTANTEAFF. The CDR3 DNA reads as TGTGCCAGCAGTTACCCGACAGCGAACACTGAAGCTTTCTTT. V usage is TRBV6-2 or TRBV6-3 and J usage is TRBJ1-1, with D maybe TRBD1 (5 bases). Germline CDR1 reads MNHEY; CDR2 reads SVGEGT. The CDR3 extends over 14 amino acids. Trimming took off 2 bases at V and 1 base at J, with 8 bases between the two ends.

The chain has TRBV10-1 and TRBJ1-1, with a possible D match to TRBD1 (5 bases). The CDR3 length is 14 residues. Germline V gene sequence: CDR1 WNHNN, CDR2 SYGVQD (reference sequence). V shed 0 bases and J shed 5 bases, with 10 bases lying between them. CDR3 nucleotide sequence: TGCGCCAGCAGTGAGTCGACAGTTCGGACTGAAGCTTTCTTT. This encodes CASSESTVRTEAFF.

This chain connects TRBV6-1 to TRBJ2-4; 7 bases agree with TRBD2. Germline CDR1 is MNHNS and CDR2 is SASEGT. Trimming removed 2 bases from V and 4 bases from J; junction bases left unmatched: 11. The CDR3 consists of 17 residues. The CDR3 region has the DNA TGTGCCAGCAGTGAAAACCCCACGTGGGGAGGGAAAAACATTCAGTACTTC. This gives the protein CASSENPTWGGKNIQYF.

The chain joins TRBV11-1 to TRBJ1-2; TRBD1 might be the D (6 bases). Between the trimmed V and J ends, which lost 2 bases and 5 bases, there was a span of 12 bases. The germline V gene encodes CDR1 SGHAT and CDR2 FQDESV (reference sequence). The CDR3 is 14 amino acids. CDR3 DNA sequence: TGTGCCAGCAGCTTAACTTCAGGGGTGTATGGCTACACCTTC. Amino acid sequence: CASSLTSGVYGYTF.

The chain has TRBV10-3 and TRBJ2-3; tentative D call: TRBD2 (5 bases). Germline V gene sequence: CDR1 ENHRY, CDR2 SYGVKD. V lost 7 bases to trimming and J lost 0 bases, with 8 bases between them. This CDR3 is built from 13 residues. CDR3 nucleotides: TGTGCCATCAATCCGGGAAGCACAGATACGCAGTATTTT. Amino acid sequence: CAINPGSTDTQYF.

The chain couples TRBV20-1 to TRBJ2-1; the D gene is possibly TRBD1 (5 bases). Germline CDR1 and CDR2: DFQATT and SNEGSKA (reference sequence). The CDR3 spans 13 residues. V shed 3 bases and J shed 6 bases, with 12 bases lying between them. The CDR3: CSASAGQRNEQFF. CDR3 nucleotides: TGCAGTGCTAGTGCAGGGCAACGCAATGAGCAGTTCTTC.

Worth noting for this clone: A junction end diverges from the germline sequence, so it may reflect a read error. The rearrangement links TRBV24-1 to TRBJ1-2; 7 bases line up with TRBD1. CDR1 and CDR2 (germline): KGHDR, SFDVKD. The CDR3 runs 12 residues. CDR3 sequence reads: CATSEVKGQFAF. The CDR3 DNA sequence: TGTGCCACCAGTGAGGTAAAGGGACAGTTTGCCTTC.

This rearrangement joins TRBV2 to TRBJ1-2, with 10 bases aligning to TRBD1. Germline V gene data show CDR1 as SNHLY and CDR2 as FYNNEI. This CDR3 is built from 13 residues. The trim removed 8 bases at V and 5 bases at J, leaving 5 bases unmatched. The CDR3 reads CASFGTGAYGYTF. For the CDR3, the DNA is TGTGCCAGCTTCGGGACAGGGGCTTATGGCTACACCTTC.

The chain carries TRBV24-1 and TRBJ1-2, with D hard to call. Germline values: CDR1 KGHDR, CDR2 SFDVKD. This CDR3 region has 12 residues. The germline V and J ends were trimmed by 10 bases and 2 bases, with 10 bases remaining between them. The CDR3 loop is CATSDGNYGYTF. Here the CDR3 DNA reads TGTGCCACGTCCGACGGGAACTATGGCTACACCTTC.

The chain combines TRBV7-6 with TRBJ2-5; 14 bases fit TRBD2. Germline V gene lookup returns CDR1 SGHVS and CDR2 FNYEAQ. There are 17 residues in the CDR3. The J segment lost 7 bases and the V segment lost 0 bases, leaving 7 bases of the junction unmatched. The CDR3 sequence is CASSLARGLAGAPTQYF. The CDR3 DNA reads TGTGCCAGCAGCTTAGCGCGGGGACTAGCGGGGGCCCCGACCCAGTACTTC.